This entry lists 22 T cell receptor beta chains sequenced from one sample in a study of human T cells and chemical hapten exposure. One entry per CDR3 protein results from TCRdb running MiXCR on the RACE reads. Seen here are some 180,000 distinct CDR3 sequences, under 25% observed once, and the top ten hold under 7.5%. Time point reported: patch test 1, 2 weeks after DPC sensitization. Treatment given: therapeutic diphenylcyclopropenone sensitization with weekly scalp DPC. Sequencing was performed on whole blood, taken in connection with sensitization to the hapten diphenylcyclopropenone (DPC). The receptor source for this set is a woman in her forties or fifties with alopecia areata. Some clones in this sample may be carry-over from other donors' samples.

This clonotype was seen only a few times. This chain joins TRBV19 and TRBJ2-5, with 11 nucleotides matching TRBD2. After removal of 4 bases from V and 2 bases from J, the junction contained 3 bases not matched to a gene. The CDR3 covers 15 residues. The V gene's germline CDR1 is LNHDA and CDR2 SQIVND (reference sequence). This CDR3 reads CASSTGTSGQETQYF. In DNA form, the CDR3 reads TGTGCCAGTAGTACGGGGACTAGCGGACAAGAGACCCAGTACTTC.

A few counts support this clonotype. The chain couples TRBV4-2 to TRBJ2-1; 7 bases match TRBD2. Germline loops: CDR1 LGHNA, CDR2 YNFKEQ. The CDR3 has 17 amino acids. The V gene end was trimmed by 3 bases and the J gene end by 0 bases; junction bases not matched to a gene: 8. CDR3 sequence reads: CASSHGGGPGSYNEQFF. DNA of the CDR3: TGTGCCAGCAGCCACGGGGGAGGGCCGGGCTCCTACAATGAGCAGTTCTTC.

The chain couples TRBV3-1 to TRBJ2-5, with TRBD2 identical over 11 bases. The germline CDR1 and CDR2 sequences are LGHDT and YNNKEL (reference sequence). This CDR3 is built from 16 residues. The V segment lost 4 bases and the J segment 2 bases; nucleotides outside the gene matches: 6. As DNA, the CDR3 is TGTGCCAGCAGCCTAAGACTAGCGGGATCACAAGAGACCCAGTACTTC. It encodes CASSLRLAGSQETQYF.

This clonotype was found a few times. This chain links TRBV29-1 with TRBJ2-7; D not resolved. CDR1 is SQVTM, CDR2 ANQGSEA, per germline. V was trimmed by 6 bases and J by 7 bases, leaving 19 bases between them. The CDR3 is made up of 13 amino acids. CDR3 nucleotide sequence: TGCAGCGTACAAGGACGGTCCGTGGGGGAGCAGTACTTC. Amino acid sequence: CSVQGRSVGEQYF.

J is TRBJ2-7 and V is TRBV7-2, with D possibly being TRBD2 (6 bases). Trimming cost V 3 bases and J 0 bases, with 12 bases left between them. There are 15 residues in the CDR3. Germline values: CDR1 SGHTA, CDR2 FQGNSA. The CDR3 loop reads CASSLRTISSYEQYF. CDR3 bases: TGTGCCAGCAGCTTGAGGACTATCAGCTCCTACGAGCAGTACTTC.

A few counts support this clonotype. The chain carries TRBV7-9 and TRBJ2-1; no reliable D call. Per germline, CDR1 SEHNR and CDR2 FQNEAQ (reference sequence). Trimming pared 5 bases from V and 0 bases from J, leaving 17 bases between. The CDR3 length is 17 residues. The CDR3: CASSPKFWGSSYNEQFF. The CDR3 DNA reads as TGTGCCAGCAGCCCGAAGTTCTGGGGAAGCTCCTACAATGAGCAGTTCTTC.

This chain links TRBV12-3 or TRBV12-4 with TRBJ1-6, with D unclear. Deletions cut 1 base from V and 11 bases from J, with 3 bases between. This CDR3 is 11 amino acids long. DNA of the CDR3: TGTGCCAGCAGTTTAGTGACACCCCTCCACTTT. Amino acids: CASSLVTPLHF.

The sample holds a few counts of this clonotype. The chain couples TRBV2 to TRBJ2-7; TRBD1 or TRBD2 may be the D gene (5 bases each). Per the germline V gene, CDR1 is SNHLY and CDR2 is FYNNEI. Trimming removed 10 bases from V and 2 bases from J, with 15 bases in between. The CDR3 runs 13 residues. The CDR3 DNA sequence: TGTGCCACGGCACGGGACGGACCCTACGAGCAGTACTTC. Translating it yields CATARDGPYEQYF.

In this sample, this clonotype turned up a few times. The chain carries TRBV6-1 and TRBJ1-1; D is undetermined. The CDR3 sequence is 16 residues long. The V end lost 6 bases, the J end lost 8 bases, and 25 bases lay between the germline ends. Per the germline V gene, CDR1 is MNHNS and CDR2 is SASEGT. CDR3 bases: TGTGCCAGCAGCGATAGTAGTTGGGATCGGGTCCAAGAAGCTTTCTTT. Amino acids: CASSDSSWDRVQEAFF.

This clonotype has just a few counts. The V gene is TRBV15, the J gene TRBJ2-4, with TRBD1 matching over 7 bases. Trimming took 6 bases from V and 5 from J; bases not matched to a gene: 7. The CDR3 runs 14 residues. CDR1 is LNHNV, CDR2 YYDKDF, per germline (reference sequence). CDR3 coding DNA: TGTGCCACCAGTCGAAGGGACAGCCAAAACATTCAGTACTTC. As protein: CATSRRDSQNIQYF.

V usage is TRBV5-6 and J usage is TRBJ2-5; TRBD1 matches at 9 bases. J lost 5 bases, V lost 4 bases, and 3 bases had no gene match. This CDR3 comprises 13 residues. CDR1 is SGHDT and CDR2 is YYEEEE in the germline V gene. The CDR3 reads CASSDTGGETQYF. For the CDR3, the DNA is TGTGCCAGCAGCGATACAGGGGGCGAGACCCAGTACTTC.

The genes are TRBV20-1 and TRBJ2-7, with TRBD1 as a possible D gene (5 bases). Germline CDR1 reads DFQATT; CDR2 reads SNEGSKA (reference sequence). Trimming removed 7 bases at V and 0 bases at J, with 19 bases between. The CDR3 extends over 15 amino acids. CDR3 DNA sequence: TGCAGTGTATCCCAAGCAGGGCCGGTCTCCTACGAGCAGTACTTC. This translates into CSVSQAGPVSYEQYF.

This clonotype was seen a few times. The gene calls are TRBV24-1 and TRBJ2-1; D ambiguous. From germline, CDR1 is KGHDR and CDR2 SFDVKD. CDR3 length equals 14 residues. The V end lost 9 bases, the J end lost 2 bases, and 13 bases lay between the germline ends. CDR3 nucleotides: TGTGCCACCTCAGCCGGAGTTCCCTACAATGAGCAGTTCTTC. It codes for CATSAGVPYNEQFF.

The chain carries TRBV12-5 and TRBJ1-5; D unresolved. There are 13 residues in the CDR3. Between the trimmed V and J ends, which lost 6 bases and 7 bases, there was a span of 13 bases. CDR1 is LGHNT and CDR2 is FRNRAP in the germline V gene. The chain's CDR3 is CASGLEPVQPQHF. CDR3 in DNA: TGTGCTAGTGGCCTCGAACCCGTACAGCCCCAGCATTTT. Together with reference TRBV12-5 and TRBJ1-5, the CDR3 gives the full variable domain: DARVTQTPRHKVTEMGQEVTMRCQPILGHNTVFWYRQTMMQGLELLAYFRNRAPLDDSGMPKDRFSAEMPDATLATLKIQPSEPRDSAVYFCASGLEPVQPQHFGDGTRLSIL.

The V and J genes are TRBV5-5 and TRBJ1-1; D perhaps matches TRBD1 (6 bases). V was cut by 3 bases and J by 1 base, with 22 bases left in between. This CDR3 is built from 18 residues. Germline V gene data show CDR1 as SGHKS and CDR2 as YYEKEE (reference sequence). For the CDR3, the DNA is TGTGCCAGCAGCTCGGTGGGGGCGGGTCTCTCGAGGAACACTGAAGCTTTCTTT. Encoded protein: CASSSVGAGLSRNTEAFF.

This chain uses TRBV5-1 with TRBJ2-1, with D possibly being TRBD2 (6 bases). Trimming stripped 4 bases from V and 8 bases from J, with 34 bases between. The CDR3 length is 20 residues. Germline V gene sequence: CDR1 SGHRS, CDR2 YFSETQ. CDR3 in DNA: TGCGCCAGCAGCAATCGGGGGTCAGACCAGTTCCGCAGAAATTACGATGAGCAGTTCTTC. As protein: CASSNRGSDQFRRNYDEQFF.

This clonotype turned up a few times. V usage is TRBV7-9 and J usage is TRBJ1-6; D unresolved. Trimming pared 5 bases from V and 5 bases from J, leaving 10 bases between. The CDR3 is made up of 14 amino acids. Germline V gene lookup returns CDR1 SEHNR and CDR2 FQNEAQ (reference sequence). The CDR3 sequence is CASSAGTNNSPLHF. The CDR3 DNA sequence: TGTGCCAGCAGCGCGGGAACTAATAATTCACCCCTCCACTTT.

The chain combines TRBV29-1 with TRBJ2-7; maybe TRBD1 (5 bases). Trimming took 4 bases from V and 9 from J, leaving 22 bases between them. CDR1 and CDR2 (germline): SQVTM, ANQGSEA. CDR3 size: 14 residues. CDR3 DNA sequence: TGCAGCGTTGGAGATCCGGTTAAAGGGGAAGGGCAGTACTTC. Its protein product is CSVGDPVKGEGQYF.

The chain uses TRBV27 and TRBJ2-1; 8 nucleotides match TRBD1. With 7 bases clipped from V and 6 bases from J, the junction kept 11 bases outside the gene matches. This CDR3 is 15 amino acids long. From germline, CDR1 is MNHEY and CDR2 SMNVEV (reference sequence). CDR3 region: CASKELDRAPNEQFF. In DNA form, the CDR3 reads TGTGCCAGCAAGGAGCTGGACAGGGCCCCCAATGAGCAGTTCTTC.

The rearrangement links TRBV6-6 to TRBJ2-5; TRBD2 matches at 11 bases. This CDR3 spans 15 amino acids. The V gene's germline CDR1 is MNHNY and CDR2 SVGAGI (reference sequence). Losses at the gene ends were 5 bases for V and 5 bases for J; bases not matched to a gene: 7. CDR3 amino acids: CASSQIAGGQETQYF. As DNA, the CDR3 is TGTGCCAGCAGTCAAATAGCGGGAGGGCAGGAGACCCAGTACTTC.

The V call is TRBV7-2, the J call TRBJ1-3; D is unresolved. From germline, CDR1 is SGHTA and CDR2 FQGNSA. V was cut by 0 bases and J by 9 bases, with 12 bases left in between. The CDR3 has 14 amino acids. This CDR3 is CASSLATGRATIYF. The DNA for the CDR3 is TGTGCCAGCAGCTTAGCCACCGGACGGGCCACCATATATTTT.

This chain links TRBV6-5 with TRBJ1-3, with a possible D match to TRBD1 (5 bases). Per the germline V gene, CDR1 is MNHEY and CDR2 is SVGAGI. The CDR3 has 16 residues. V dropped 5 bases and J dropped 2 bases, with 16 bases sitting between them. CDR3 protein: CASSPNPGGTGNTIYF. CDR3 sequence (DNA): TGTGCCAGCAGTCCAAACCCCGGGGGTACTGGAAACACCATATATTTT.